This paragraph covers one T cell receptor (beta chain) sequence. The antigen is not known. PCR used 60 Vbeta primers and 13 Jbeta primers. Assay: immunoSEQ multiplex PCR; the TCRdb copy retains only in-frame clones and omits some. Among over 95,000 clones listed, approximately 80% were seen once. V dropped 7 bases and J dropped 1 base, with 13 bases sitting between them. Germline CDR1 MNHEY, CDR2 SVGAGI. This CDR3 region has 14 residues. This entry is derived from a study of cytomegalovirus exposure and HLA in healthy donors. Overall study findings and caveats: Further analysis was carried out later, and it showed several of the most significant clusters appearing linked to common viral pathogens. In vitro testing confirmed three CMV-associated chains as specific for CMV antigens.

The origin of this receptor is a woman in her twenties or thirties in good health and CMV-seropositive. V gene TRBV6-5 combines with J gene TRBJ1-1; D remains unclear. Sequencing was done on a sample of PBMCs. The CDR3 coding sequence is TGTGCCAGCAAAGCGGTGGGAGAGAACACTGAAGCTTTCTTT. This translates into CASKAVGENTEAFF.